A selection of T cell receptor beta chains follows, all from one sample in a study of T-cell reconstitution after alpha-beta-depleted transplantation in children. MiXCR, applied by TCRdb to the PCR reads, yields one record per CDR3 protein. Of nearly 550,000 distinct CDR3 sequences listed, about 16% are singletons. Specimen: PBMCs from the stem cell graft donor, collected from the stem cell graft. The receptors shown here come from a human donor who donated a stem cell graft to a child with acute lymphoblastic leukemia. The conserved cysteine and the conserved F or W are not part of the CDR3 here. D genes are given only for firm matches.

D,length,V,CDR3
-,15,TRBV14,ASSQRSPGANTDTQY
-,10,TRBV27,ASGKGRTEAF
TRBD2,12,TRBV29-1,SALLAGPSYEQY
-,13,TRBV3-1,ASSPGTGLSYGYT
-,11,TRBV6-6,ASRLGVRGEQY
-,13,TRBV6-1,ASSEALGKGEKLF
TRBD2,13,TRBV29-1,SATTSGMVGDTQY
TRBD1,12,TRBV5-1,ASSRQGANGELF
TRBD2,16,TRBV5-1,ASSLTGTSGYSYNEQF
-,12,TRBV7-2,ASSWAMAANEQF
-,13,TRBV20-1,SLDSVEVGTDTQY
-,15,TRBV7-8,ASSLLPGTGVSSPLH